Listed below are T cell receptor beta chains from one sample, sequenced in a study of shared clonotypes between healthy human individuals. Produced via immunoSEQ multiplex PCR; TCRdb's table is partial and in-frame only. The top ten clones hold around 0.32% of a sample with roughly 400,000 clones, 95% to 97% of them seen once. Sequencing was carried out using memory CD8+ T cells sorted from blood. These receptor sequences come from a man younger than 40 in good health. Each CDR3 is given with its conserved first and last residue. A D gene is named only where the DNA matches it firmly.

v_gene,d_gene,j_gene,CDR3aa
TRBV7-2,.,TRBJ2-7,CASSFSSYSYEQYF
TRBV11-2,TRBD1,TRBJ2-2,CASSLSTGGTGELFF
TRBV5-4,.,TRBJ2-2,CASSPTSLYTGELFF
TRBV11-2,.,TRBJ2-2,CASSLDLRRGINTGELFF
TRBV9,.,TRBJ1-1,CASSPRPNTEAFF
TRBV6-1,TRBD1,TRBJ1-2,CASSDRDRGNYGYTF
TRBV10-1,TRBD2,TRBJ2-7,CASSEVTSGPYEQYF
TRBV18,.,TRBJ1-1,CASSPARGSGTEAFF
TRBV18,.,TRBJ2-7,CASSPRDSIYEQYF
TRBV5-1,TRBD1,TRBJ1-2,CASSWTGYGYTF
TRBV19,.,TRBJ1-3,CASSAWGSGNTIYF
TRBV9,.,TRBJ1-1,CASSVGDTEAFF
TRBV11-2,TRBD2,TRBJ2-2,CASSLGSGSTGELFF
TRBV9,TRBD1,TRBJ1-5,CAGTDRGHQPQHF
TRBV29-1,TRBD1,TRBJ2-3,CSVSHRTGGAWASTDTQYF
TRBV12-5,TRBD1,TRBJ1-5,CASGLVPLLRDSYSNQPQHF
TRBV25-1,.,TRBJ1-5,CATSAGTNNQPQHF
TRBV2,TRBD2,TRBJ2-1,CASSQGLAYNEQFF
TRBV7-7,TRBD2,TRBJ2-1,CASSPSLAGVLLMDEQFF
TRBV7-2,.,TRBJ2-5,CASSLARWGETQYF
TRBV19,.,TRBJ1-5,CASNFYGNQPQHF
TRBV11-2,.,TRBJ2-1,CASRQTVGYEQFF
TRBV6-5,.,TRBJ2-3,CASRPRGGYTDTQYF
TRBV19,TRBD2,TRBJ2-2,CASTRDSGTPYTGELFF
TRBV18,TRBD2,TRBJ2-5,CASSPQRGQETQYF